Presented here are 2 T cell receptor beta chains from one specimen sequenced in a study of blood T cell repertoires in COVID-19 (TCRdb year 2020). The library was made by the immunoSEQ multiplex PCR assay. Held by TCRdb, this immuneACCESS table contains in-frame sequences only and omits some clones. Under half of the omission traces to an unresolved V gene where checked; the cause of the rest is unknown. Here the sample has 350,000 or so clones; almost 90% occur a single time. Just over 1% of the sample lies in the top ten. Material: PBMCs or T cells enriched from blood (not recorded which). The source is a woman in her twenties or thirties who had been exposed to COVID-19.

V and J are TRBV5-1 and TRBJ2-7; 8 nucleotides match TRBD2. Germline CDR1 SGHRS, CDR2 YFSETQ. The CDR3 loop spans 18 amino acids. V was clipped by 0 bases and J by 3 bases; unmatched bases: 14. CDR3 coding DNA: TGCGCCAGCAGCTTGGTTCTAGCGGGCCTTCACGGGTTCTACGAGCAGTACTTC. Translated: CASSLVLAGLHGFYEQYF.

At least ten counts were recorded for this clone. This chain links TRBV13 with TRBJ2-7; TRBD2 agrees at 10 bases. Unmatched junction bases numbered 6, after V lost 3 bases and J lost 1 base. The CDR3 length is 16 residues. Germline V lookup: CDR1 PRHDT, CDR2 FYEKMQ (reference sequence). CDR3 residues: CASSLTSGPSSYEQYF. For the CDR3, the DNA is TGTGCCAGCAGCTTGACTAGCGGGCCTTCGTCCTACGAGCAGTACTTC.